This T cell receptor (beta chain) was sequenced for a study of blood T cells in healthy people across ages. This CDR3 is built from 12 residues. The V gene's germline CDR1 is SEHNR and CDR2 FQNEAQ (reference sequence). The J segment lost 11 bases and the V segment lost 5 bases, leaving 8 bases of the junction unmatched. Together with a sample-barcoded 5' primer, a J-beta primer mix was included in a second PCR lasting roughly 7 to 11 cycles. The template-switch adaptor was a 5' adaptor with 12 random nucleotides. It tagged each cDNA molecule. TCRdb itself ran the 5' RACE reads through MiXCR, one entry per CDR3 protein. Found here are 800,000 or so distinct CDR3 sequences, more than 35% of them singletons; the top ten hold around a sixth.

The chain recombines TRBV7-9 with TRBJ2-5; 7 bases align to TRBD1. The sequence was obtained from a man at least 80 years old in good health. The material sequenced was blood. This CDR3 reads CASSVPQGIQYF. The CDR3 DNA is TGTGCCAGCAGCGTCCCACAGGGGATTCAGTACTTC.